Detailed here is one T cell receptor beta chain. The antigen is undetermined. Other nucleotide sequences from this sample produce the same CDR3. These data originate in a study of cytomegalovirus exposure and HLA in healthy donors. The PCR employed 60 Vbeta primers together with 13 Jbeta primers. The method was immunoSEQ multiplex PCR; TCRdb's version includes in-frame clones alone and lacks a portion of them. The data contain roughly 130,000 clones, around 69% of them singletons. Study-level findings and limits: Later analysis associated a missense DCLRE1C variant with TCR beta V- and J-gene trimming. Later analysis suggested most CMV-associated TCR beta chains were HLA-restricted. Earlier analysis looked at TCR beta V segments, and most were productive about 87% or about 30% of the time.

Germline V gene lookup returns CDR1 GTSNPN and CDR2 SVGIG (reference sequence). The CDR3 runs 14 residues. V was pared by 0 bases and J by 3 bases, with 2 bases of the junction left unmatched. This clonotype was obtained from a woman in her thirties or forties in good health and CMV-seropositive. V usage is TRBV30 and J usage is TRBJ1-1; 9 bases line up with TRBD1. Sequenced: PBMCs. The CDR3 nucleotides read TGTGCCTGGAGTGTAAGGGACAGGGACACTGAAGCTTTCTTT. It yields the protein CAWSVRDRDTEAFF. Full variable domain (rest looked up from reference TRBV30 and TRBJ1-1): SQTIHQWPATLVQPVGSPLSLECTVEGTSNPNLYWYRQAAGRGLQLLFYSVGIGQISSEVPQNLSASRPQDRQFILSSKKLLLSDSGFYLCAWSVRDRDTEAFFGQGTRLTVV.